The clone carrying this T cell receptor (beta chain) occurred a few times. The data belong to a study of shared clonotypes between healthy human individuals. Measured with immunoSEQ multiplex PCR; TCRdb has only the in-frame clones, and not every one. The sample carries approximately 1,000,000 clones, about 80% recorded once. This clonotype was obtained from a man younger than 35 in good health. Some clones in this sample may be carry-over from other donors' samples. Input material: memory CD4+ T cells from PBMCs. As to subset: CD45RA-negative fraction.

The CDR3: CASSQGTPFRRTGGRYNSPLHF. In DNA form, the CDR3 reads TGCGCCAGCAGCCAAGGAACACCTTTCCGGAGGACAGGGGGTCGGTATAATTCACCCCTCCACTTT. This chain uses TRBV4-3 with TRBJ1-6; TRBD1 matches at 10 bases. The J segment lost 4 bases and the V segment lost 1 base, leaving 19 bases of the junction unmatched. Germline CDR1 is LGHNA and CDR2 is YSLEER. This CDR3 has 22 amino acids.